Shown below are 6 T cell receptor beta chains from a single sample sequenced in a study of blood T cell repertoires in COVID-19. TCRdb keeps only in-frame clones here, not all; method: immunoSEQ multiplex PCR. This table holds 300,000 to 400,000 clones, 70% to 90% found once. The sequencing input was peripheral blood. These receptors all stem from a woman aged 55-69 years with COVID-19, enrolled during active disease.

J is TRBJ2-7 and V is TRBV7-2; 11 bases align to TRBD1. The CDR3 has 16 amino acids. Losses at the gene ends were 1 base for V and 1 base for J; bases not matched to a gene: 3. CDR1 is SGHTA and CDR2 is FQGNSA in the germline V gene. CDR3 nucleotide sequence: TGTGCCAGCAGCTTAGAGGGACAGGGGGGGTCCTACGAGCAGTACTTC. It codes for CASSLEGQGGSYEQYF.

The chain employs TRBV4-1 and TRBJ1-1; 7 bases fit TRBD1. CDR1 is MGHRA, CDR2 YSYEKL, per germline. The CDR3 totals 16 residues. The V and J ends lost 1 base and 0 bases, in that order; junction bases with no gene match: 5. The CDR3 spells CASSQAAGTVNTEAFF. In DNA, the CDR3 is TGCGCCAGCAGCCAAGCCGCCGGGACAGTGAACACTGAAGCTTTCTTT.

CDR3 region: CASSLQGQGMPQHF. CDR3 DNA sequence: TGTGCCAGCAGCTTGCAGGGACAGGGAATGCCCCAGCATTTT. The V gene is TRBV7-2, the J gene TRBJ1-5, with 9 nucleotides matching TRBD1. Germline V gene lookup returns CDR1 SGHTA and CDR2 FQGNSA. This CDR3 is 14 amino acids long. V lost 3 bases and J lost 9; bases outside the gene matches: 6.

This clone was seen a single time. The rearrangement joins TRBV6-1 to TRBJ2-3, with D possibly TRBD1 on 5 matching bases. The ends were cut back, 1 base at V and 2 bases at J, with 7 bases in the middle. Looked up from germline, CDR1 is MNHNS and CDR2 is SASEGT. This CDR3 has 14 residues. The CDR3 DNA is TGTGCCAGCAGTGAAGACAGGTTCACAGATACGCAGTATTTT. It yields the protein CASSEDRFTDTQYF.

The chain couples TRBV7-7 to TRBJ2-7; tentatively, D is TRBD1 (7 bases). The ends were cut back, 5 bases at V and 7 bases at J, with 24 bases in the middle. Germline CDR1 SSHAT, CDR2 FNYEAQ (reference sequence). The CDR3 totals 16 residues. The CDR3 DNA reads as TGTGCCAGCAGCCCGTACGGAGGGGGGACAGAGGGAGAGCAGTACTTC. Translation: CASSPYGGGTEGEQYF.

This rearrangement joins TRBV9 to TRBJ1-3; no clear D gene. CDR3 size: 17 residues. Germline CDR1 and CDR2: SGDLS and YYNGEE. V was shortened by 0 bases and J by 0 bases, with 13 bases between the two germline ends. DNA of the CDR3: TGTGCCAGCAGCGTAGAATTTGGGGAGATCTCTGGAAACACCATATATTTT. Translating gives CASSVEFGEISGNTIYF.